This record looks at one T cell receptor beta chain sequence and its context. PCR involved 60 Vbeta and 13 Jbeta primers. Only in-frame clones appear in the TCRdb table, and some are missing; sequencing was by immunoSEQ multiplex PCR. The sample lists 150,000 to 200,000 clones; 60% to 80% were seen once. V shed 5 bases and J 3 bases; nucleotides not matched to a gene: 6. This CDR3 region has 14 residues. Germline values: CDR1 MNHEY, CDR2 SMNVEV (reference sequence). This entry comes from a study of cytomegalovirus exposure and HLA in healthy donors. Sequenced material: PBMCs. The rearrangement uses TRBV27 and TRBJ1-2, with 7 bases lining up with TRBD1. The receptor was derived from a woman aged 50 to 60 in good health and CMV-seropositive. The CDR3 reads CASSPPTGYYGYTF. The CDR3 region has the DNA TGTGCCAGCAGTCCCCCGACAGGGTACTATGGCTACACCTTC.